These T cell receptor beta chains were read from a single sample in a study of shared clonotypes between healthy human individuals. Assay used: immunoSEQ multiplex PCR; TCRdb lists only in-frame clones, some missing. The sample records roughly 480,000 clones, around 80% being singletons. Sequencing was performed on PBMCs. All receptors come from a woman in her thirties or forties in good health. Some clones in this sample may be carry-over from other donors' samples. CDR3s include the opening cysteine and the closing phenylalanine or tryptophan. A D gene is named only where the DNA matches it firmly. Only part of the rows carry a size: once, few, many, or a class if the clone is expanded.

>TRBD2|17|TRBV11-2|-|TRBJ2-1
TGTGCCAGCAGCTTAGGACTCTCTAGCGGGAATACCAATGAGCAGTTCTTC
CASSLGLSSGNTNEQFF
>TRBD1|16|TRBV5-6|-|TRBJ2-4
TGTGCCAGCAGCGGGGGGACAGGGGTAATCGAAAACATTCAGTACTTC
CASSGGTGVIENIQYF
>TRBD1|16|TRBV5-6|-|TRBJ2-1
TGTGCCAGCAGTTATTGGCCCGGGGACAGGTACAATGAGCAGTTCTTC
CASSYWPGDRYNEQFF
>-|17|TRBV6-4|-|TRBJ2-6
TGTGCCAGCAGTTCAGATGCCGGGATTTCTGGGGCCAACGTCCTGACTTTC
CASSSDAGISGANVLTF
>TRBD1|15|TRBV19|-|TRBJ1-5
TGTGCCAGTAGTCCAGACAGGGATGATAATCAGCCCCAGCATTTT
CASSPDRDDNQPQHF
>-|15|TRBV5-1|-|TRBJ2-2
TGCGCCAGCACTCCCCTGGCGGGGTCCACCGGGGAGCTGTTTTTT
CASTPLAGSTGELFF
>-|14|TRBV19|-|TRBJ1-2
TGTGCCAGTAGTTTACGGAGGGGTGACTATGGCTACACCTTC
CASSLRRGDYGYTF
>-|14|TRBV10-3|-|TRBJ2-2
TGTGCCATCAGTAGGGACGCGAACACCGGGGAGCTGTTTTTT
CAISRDANTGELFF
>-|13|TRBV30|-|TRBJ1-5
TGTGCCTTGGGACACGATAGCAATCAGCCCCAGCATTTT
CALGHDSNQPQHF
>-|13|TRBV30|few|TRBJ1-4
TGTGCCTGGAGGGACGGATTTAATGAAAAACTGTTTTTT
CAWRDGFNEKLFF
>-|13|TRBV25-1|-|TRBJ2-5
TGTGCCAGCAGTCCGCAAGCTGGGGTGGCCCAGTACTTC
CASSPQAGVAQYF
>-|11|TRBV29-1|-|TRBJ2-7
TGCAGCGTTGAAGGGAACTACGAGCAGTACTTC
CSVEGNYEQYF
>-|12|TRBV5-1|once|TRBJ2-1
TGCGCCAGCAGCCCGGATAACAATGAGCAGTTCTTC
CASSPDNNEQFF
>-|13|TRBV28|-|TRBJ1-2
TGTGCCAGCAGTTTATCGTCGGACTATGGCTACACCTTC
CASSLSSDYGYTF
>-|15|TRBV28|-|TRBJ2-7
TGTGCCAGCAGGACCCCGGGACAACGCCTCTACGAGCAGTACTTC
CASRTPGQRLYEQYF
>-|15|TRBV28|-|TRBJ1-4
TGTGCCAGCAGCCGCCCGCGGGGGTCCGGGGAAAAACTGTTTTTT
CASSRPRGSGEKLFF
>TRBD2|17|TRBV7-9|-|TRBJ2-1
TGTGCCAGCAGCTTATCCACCGGGGGGACTAGGAGGGTTGAGCAGTTCTTC
CASSLSTGGTRRVEQFF
>-|15|TRBV10-3|-|TRBJ1-2
TGTGCCATCAGTGAGCTCTTTGCCGCAAACTATGGCTACACCTTC
CAISELFAANYGYTF
>-|16|TRBV5-6|-|TRBJ1-1
TGTGCCAGCAGCCCTCGCCGGGGTTCAACGAACACTGAAGCTTTCTTT
CASSPRRGSTNTEAFF
>TRBD2|14|TRBV5-4|-|TRBJ2-5
TGTGCCAGCAGTTTAGCGGGAGTCCAAGAGACCCAGTACTTC
CASSLAGVQETQYF
>TRBD2|16|TRBV5-1|-|TRBJ2-7
TGCGCCAGCAGCTTGGTAGGTTTAGCGGGGGGATACGAGCAGTACTTC
CASSLVGLAGGYEQYF
>-|13|TRBV11-3|-|TRBJ1-1
TGTGCCAGCAGCTCGCCCTACAGCACTGAAGCTTTCTTT
CASSSPYSTEAFF
>-|14|TRBV10-3|-|TRBJ2-7
TGTGCCATCAGTGTAACAGGGAGTGACCACGAGCAGTACTTC
CAISVTGSDHEQYF
>TRBD2|15|TRBV7-9|-|TRBJ2-1
TGTGCCAGCAGCCCCTGGAGCGGGAACTACAATGAGCAGTTCTTC
CASSPWSGNYNEQFF
>TRBD1|13|TRBV19|-|TRBJ2-3
TGTGCCAGTGGACAGGGGTTGACAGATACGCAGTATTTT
CASGQGLTDTQYF
>TRBD2|16|TRBV5-1|-|TRBJ2-7
TGCGCCAGCAGCTGGGGGGGACTTCCGAGCTCCTACGAGCAGTACTTC
CASSWGGLPSSYEQYF
>-|16|TRBV4-1|-|TRBJ2-2
TGCGCCAGCAGCCAATATGTGTCAGAGAACACCGGGGAGCTGTTTTTT
CASSQYVSENTGELFF
>-|16|TRBV4-3|-|TRBJ1-2
TGCGCCAGCAGCCAAGATACGCAGGAACCTAACTATGGCTACACCTTC
CASSQDTQEPNYGYTF
>TRBD1|17|TRBV7-9|-|TRBJ1-3
TGTGCCAGCAGCTTAAAGTGGGGACAGGGTTCTGGAAACACCATATATTTT
CASSLKWGQGSGNTIYF
>-|14|TRBV15|-|TRBJ1-4
TGTGCCACCAGCAGTGTGTCGACCGGTGAAAAACTGTTTTTT
CATSSVSTGEKLFF
>-|17|TRBV18|-|TRBJ2-7
TGTGCCAGCTCACCACTTCCAGACCCGTTTAGGGTTGCCGAGCAGTACTTC
CASSPLPDPFRVAEQYF
>-|16|TRBV5-1|-|TRBJ2-1
TGCGCCAGCAGCTTGGAGGGCCGAAGCTCCTACAATGAGCAGTTCTTC
CASSLEGRSSYNEQFF
>-|15|TRBV28|-|TRBJ1-2
TGTGCCAGCACCCCCCTGGGGGCAGCTAACTATGGCTACACCTTC
CASTPLGAANYGYTF
>TRBD2|16|TRBV2|-|TRBJ2-2
TGTGCCAGCAGTGAACTAGCGGCCACCCTAACCGGGGAGCTGTTTTTT
CASSELAATLTGELFF
>-|15|TRBV11-2|-|TRBJ2-1
TGTGCCAGCAGCCTGCTGGGGGGCAGTTACAATGAGCAGTTCTTC
CASSLLGGSYNEQFF
>-|14|TRBV30|few|TRBJ1-3
TGTGCCTGGAGTGTGGGGGGAGCTGGAAGCACCATATATTTT
CAWSVGGAGSTIYF
>-|11|TRBV29-1|few|TRBJ2-7
TGCAGCGTTTCTTCGAACTACGAGCAGTACTTC
CSVSSNYEQYF
>-|13|TRBV4-2|-|TRBJ1-2
TGTGCCAGCAGCCGCTGGGGCTGGCCTGGCTACACCTTC
CASSRWGWPGYTF
>TRBD1|15|TRBV28|-|TRBJ1-2
TGTGCCAGCAGTTTCCGGGACAGGAAAATCTATGGCTACACCTTC
CASSFRDRKIYGYTF
>-|16|TRBV29-1|few|TRBJ1-5
TGCAGCGCTGGTGGGGGCAGGAGTTCCAGCAATCAGCCCCAGCATTTT
CSAGGGRSSSNQPQHF
>TRBD2|17|TRBV19|-|TRBJ2-1
TGTGCCAGTAGAAACCTCCCCGGGACTAGCGGGTACAATGAGCAGTTCTTC
CASRNLPGTSGYNEQFF
>-|16|TRBV4-2|-|TRBJ2-7
TGTGCCAGCAGCCAAGAGGCGGCCCTCGAGGCCTACGAGCAGTACTTC
CASSQEAALEAYEQYF
>-|13|TRBV7-9|once|TRBJ2-3
TGTGCCAGCAGCTCCGCGATCGGAGATACGCAGTATTTT
CASSSAIGDTQYF
>TRBD1|13|TRBV7-9|few|TRBJ1-1
TGTGCCAGCAGCTTTACAGGGGACACTGAAGCTTTCTTT
CASSFTGDTEAFF
>TRBD1|14|TRBV29-1|-|TRBJ2-7
TGCAGCGCACAGAGTGGGACAGGGAGCTACGAGCAGTACTTC
CSAQSGTGSYEQYF
>-|17|TRBV28|-|TRBJ2-5
TGTGCCAGCAGTTTTATGAATCGGCGGGCCTTAAGAGAGACCCAGTACTTC
CASSFMNRRALRETQYF
>TRBD1|15|TRBV27|-|TRBJ2-7
TGTGCCAGCAGTTTTGCCGGGACAGGAACCTACGAGCAGTACTTC
CASSFAGTGTYEQYF
>TRBD1|16|TRBV27|few|TRBJ2-6
TGTGCCAGCAGTCGAGGGACAGGGACCGGGGCCAACGTCCTGACTTTC
CASSRGTGTGANVLTF
>TRBD1|12|TRBV28|-|TRBJ1-5
TGTGCCAGCCAGACAGGGACCCAGCCCCAGCATTTT
CASQTGTQPQHF
>TRBD2|15|TRBV2|few|TRBJ2-7
TGTGCCAGCAAGGATATAGTAGCGGGCCCCTACGAGCAGTACTTC
CASKDIVAGPYEQYF